The next 32 T cell receptor beta chains were all read from a single sample in a study of blood T cell repertoires in COVID-19. Profiling relied on immunoSEQ multiplex PCR, and the TCRdb table lists in-frame clones only, not all of them. The top ten clones hold approximately 7.5% of a sample with a few hundred thousand clones, almost 85% of them seen once. The sequenced sample consisted of peripheral blood. All receptors come from a human donor in a cohort sampled during active COVID-19.

The chain has TRBV24-1 and TRBJ1-1; 7 bases fit TRBD1. After removal of 7 bases from V and 5 bases from J, the junction contained 3 bases not matched to a gene. The CDR3 has 12 amino acids. Per the germline V gene, CDR1 is KGHDR and CDR2 is SFDVKD. For the CDR3, the DNA is TGTGCCACCAGCTCCAGGGGGACTGAAGCTTTCTTT. Translating it yields CATSSRGTEAFF.

The V gene is TRBV27, the J gene TRBJ2-7; D is ambiguous. CDR3 length: 13 residues. Trimming removed 3 bases at V and 3 bases at J, with 9 bases between. The germline V gene has CDR1 MNHEY and CDR2 SMNVEV (reference sequence). This CDR3 is CASSFERRYEQYF. DNA of the CDR3: TGTGCCAGCAGTTTTGAGAGGCGCTACGAGCAGTACTTC.

As regards this clone: The DNA is omitted, as the CDR3 cannot be located on it reliably, and the CDR3 follows TCRdb's listing. The chain couples TRBV20-1 to TRBJ1-1. Germline CDR1 reads DFQATT; CDR2 reads SNEGSKA (reference sequence). Ends included, the CDR3 has 12 residues. CDR3: CSASSSGTEAFF.

The V gene is TRBV19, the J gene TRBJ2-3, with D possibly matching TRBD2 (7 bases). The CDR3 has 14 amino acids. Germline CDR1 reads LNHDA; CDR2 reads SQIVND (reference sequence). Trimming took off 6 bases at V and 1 base at J, with 11 bases between the two ends. The chain's CDR3 is CASSGGLGTDTQYF. In nucleotides, the CDR3 is TGTGCCAGTAGCGGGGGGCTGGGCACAGATACGCAGTATTTT. The full variable domain, rest sourced from reference TRBV19 and TRBJ2-3, is DGGITQSPKYLFRKEGQNVTLSCEQNLNHDAMYWYRQDPGQGLRLIYYSQIVNDFQKGDIAEGYSVSREKKESFPLTVTSAQKNPTAFYLCASSGGLGTDTQYFGPGTRLTVL.

The DNA of the CDR3 is TGTGCCAGCAGTGAAGCGCGGTGGGGCCCCGCAGGGATGGTCAATGAGCAGTTCTTC. Translating it yields CASSEARWGPAGMVNEQFF. The chain combines TRBV6-1 with TRBJ2-1, with D tentatively TRBD1 (5 bases). V was pared by 0 bases and J by 6 bases, with 24 bases between. Per germline, CDR1 MNHNS and CDR2 SASEGT. This CDR3 is 19 amino acids long.

The chain links TRBV24-1 to TRBJ2-2, with a weak D call TRBD1 (5 bases). The V end lost 4 bases, the J end lost 5 bases, and 10 bases lay between the germline ends. There are 14 residues in the CDR3. Germline-derived CDR1 and CDR2 are KGHDR and SFDVKD. CDR3 nucleotide sequence: TGTGCCACCAGTGACTTGGACAAAACCGGGGAGCTGTTTTTT. This translates into CATSDLDKTGELFF.

The gene calls are TRBV24-1 and TRBJ1-3; D remains ambiguous. The CDR3 loop spans 14 amino acids. Per germline, CDR1 KGHDR and CDR2 SFDVKD. Trimming cost V 0 bases and J 7 bases, with 9 bases left between them. CDR3 bases: TGTGCCACCAGTGATTTGCGGTCCGGGAACACCATATATTTT. Translation: CATSDLRSGNTIYF.

The CDR3 DNA sequence: TGTGCCAGCAGCCATCAAAGCGGGCCTGACAATGAGCAGTTCTTC. The encoded protein is CASSHQSGPDNEQFF. This chain joins TRBV3-1 (or the pseudogene TRBV3-2) and TRBJ2-1; TRBD2 is a possible D gene (6 bases). Germline CDR1 LGHDT, CDR2 YNNKEL (reference sequence). The CDR3 consists of 15 residues. V was pared by 3 bases and J by 5 bases, with 14 bases between.

This clone has just a few counts. The chain uses TRBV5-5 and TRBJ2-2, with 10 bases fitting TRBD1. Trimming took 4 bases from V and 4 from J; bases not matched to a gene: 10. Per the germline V gene, CDR1 is SGHKS and CDR2 is YYEKEE (reference sequence). CDR3 length: 17 residues. Here the CDR3 DNA reads TGTGCCAGCAGCCCAGGACCGGACAGGGGGGTCACCGGGGAGCTGTTTTTT. Amino acid sequence: CASSPGPDRGVTGELFF.

The chain employs TRBV30 and TRBJ2-7; D might be TRBD2 (5 bases). In germline, CDR1 is GTSNPN, CDR2 SVGIG (reference sequence). The CDR3 totals 13 residues. Trimming cost V 5 bases and J 5 bases, with 16 bases left between them. CDR3: CAWDGPGVNEQYF. The CDR3, as DNA: TGTGCCTGGGACGGGCCCGGGGTAAACGAGCAGTACTTC.

V and J are TRBV5-1 and TRBJ2-7; 12 bases are a match to TRBD1. Germline V gives CDR1 SGHRS, CDR2 YFSETQ. The CDR3 covers 15 residues. Trimming removed 2 bases from V and 7 bases from J; junction bases left unmatched: 7. The CDR3 nucleotides are TGCGCCAGCAGCTTATCCGGGACAGGGGGCCAAGAGCAGTACTTC. It encodes CASSLSGTGGQEQYF. The variable domain in full, with the rest retrieved from reference TRBV5-1 and TRBJ2-7, is KAGVTQTPRYLIKTRGQQVTLSCSPISGHRSVSWYQQTPGQGLQFLFEYFSETQRNKGNFPGRFSGRQFSNSRSEMNVSTLELGDSALYLCASSLSGTGGQEQYFGPGTRLTVT.

This chain joins TRBV9 and TRBJ1-1; D is undetermined. The V gene's germline CDR1 is SGDLS and CDR2 YYNGEE. The CDR3 sequence is 15 residues long. V was trimmed by 0 bases and J by 0 bases, leaving 9 bases between them. The CDR3 reads CASSVGAGMNTEAFF. The CDR3 DNA is TGTGCCAGCAGCGTAGGAGCAGGTATGAACACTGAAGCTTTCTTT.

In this sample, this clone turned up once. The chain links TRBV19 to TRBJ1-4, with D possibly TRBD1 on 5 matching bases. Germline values: CDR1 LNHDA, CDR2 SQIVND (reference sequence). V dropped 3 bases and J dropped 2 bases, with 7 bases sitting between them. The CDR3 extends over 14 amino acids. Written as DNA, the CDR3 is TGTGCCAGTAGTATTAGGGGCACTAATGAAAAACTGTTTTTT. The encoded protein is CASSIRGTNEKLFF. The complete variable domain, with remaining parts taken from reference TRBV19 and TRBJ1-4, reads DGGITQSPKYLFRKEGQNVTLSCEQNLNHDAMYWYRQDPGQGLRLIYYSQIVNDFQKGDIAEGYSVSREKKESFPLTVTSAQKNPTAFYLCASSIRGTNEKLFFGSGTQLSVL.

A word on this clone: Additional DNA sequences in this sample encode the identical CDR3. The chain links TRBV3-1 (or the pseudogene TRBV3-2) to TRBJ1-1; D is uncertain. This CDR3 comprises 13 residues. V dropped 1 base and J dropped 3 bases, with 6 bases sitting between them. Germline V lookup: CDR1 LGHDT, CDR2 YNNKEL (reference sequence). CDR3 sequence reads: CASSQGQYTEAFF. The CDR3 nucleotides are TGTGCCAGCAGCCAAGGGCAGTACACTGAAGCTTTCTTT.

The chain is built from TRBV4-2 and TRBJ1-1; D is perhaps TRBD1 (6 bases). The CDR3 consists of 15 residues. The V gene lost 4 bases and the J gene lost 1 base, with 13 bases spanning the gap. Germline V gene sequence: CDR1 LGHNA, CDR2 YNFKEQ. The CDR3 nucleotides read TGTGCCAGCAGCCTCTCCGACAGGAAGAACACTGAAGCTTTCTTT. Translation: CASSLSDRKNTEAFF.

The J gene is TRBJ1-2, the V gene TRBV18, with TRBD1 identical over 8 bases. V lost 3 bases to trimming and J lost 4 bases; unmatched junction nucleotides: 4. From germline, CDR1 is KGHSH and CDR2 LQKENI. The CDR3 runs 14 residues. The CDR3 DNA sequence: TGTGCCAGCTCACCCGTGACAGGGGTCTATGGCTACACCTTC. Translated, it gives CASSPVTGVYGYTF.

The chain joins TRBV27 to TRBJ1-4, with a possible D match to TRBD1 (5 bases). CDR1 MNHEY and CDR2 SMNVEV come from the germline V gene (reference sequence). Trimming removed 5 bases at V and 8 bases at J, with 12 bases between. The CDR3 consists of 13 residues. The CDR3: CASSIRQNEKLFF. As DNA, the CDR3 is TGTGCCAGCAGTATCCGACAGAACGAAAAACTGTTTTTT.

The chain uses TRBV14 and TRBJ2-5; a weak D match, TRBD1 (5 bases). The CDR3 loop spans 16 amino acids. V was clipped by 2 bases and J by 1 base, with 14 bases between them. Germline CDR1 and CDR2: SGHDN and FVKESK. As DNA, the CDR3 is TGTGCCAGCAGCCAAAAGAGCGTCAGGGTCCAAGAGACCCAGTACTTC. It codes for CASSQKSVRVQETQYF.

The rearrangement joins TRBV2 to TRBJ1-5; 8 bases match TRBD1. The junction had 6 bases not matched to a gene; V was cut back by 7 bases and J by 4 bases. The CDR3 totals 14 residues. Germline CDR1 reads SNHLY; CDR2 reads FYNNEI. CDR3 amino acids: CASKVGQVNQPQHF. The CDR3 coding sequence is TGTGCCAGCAAGGTGGGACAGGTTAATCAGCCCCAGCATTTT.

The chain is built from TRBV24-1 and TRBJ2-3; a possible D gene is TRBD1 (6 bases). With 3 bases removed from V and 2 bases from J, the gap between germline ends came to 14 bases. Per germline, CDR1 KGHDR and CDR2 SFDVKD. This CDR3 spans 16 amino acids. The CDR3 nucleotides are TGTGCCACCAGTGATCCTGGACAGACTCTCACAGATACGCAGTATTTT. It translates to CATSDPGQTLTDTQYF.

The chain uses TRBV3-1 (or the pseudogene TRBV3-2) and TRBJ1-6; no clear D. From germline, CDR1 is LGHDT and CDR2 YNNKEL (reference sequence). The CDR3 covers 14 residues. The V end was cut by 1 base, the J end by 7 bases, with 8 bases between. As DNA, the CDR3 is TGTGCCAGCAGCCAAGCAGGTGGCAATTCACCCCTCCACTTT. It codes for CASSQAGGNSPLHF.

DNA of the CDR3: TGTGCCAGCAGCCAAGAATTCAGGGGTGGGTACGAGCAGTACTTC. Amino acid sequence: CASSQEFRGGYEQYF. This sequence joins TRBV3-1 (or the pseudogene TRBV3-2) and TRBJ2-7; maybe TRBD1 (6 bases). V was trimmed by 0 bases and J by 4 bases, leaving 13 bases between them. Looked up from germline, CDR1 is LGHDT and CDR2 is YNNKEL (reference sequence). There are 15 residues in the CDR3.

V and J are TRBV24-1 and TRBJ2-4; a possible D gene is TRBD2 (5 bases). The V end lost 3 bases, the J end lost 0 bases, and 8 bases lay between the germline ends. From germline, CDR1 is KGHDR and CDR2 SFDVKD. This CDR3 contains 15 residues. The CDR3 sequence: CATSDKGVAKNIQYF. CDR3 sequence (DNA): TGTGCCACCAGTGATAAGGGAGTAGCCAAAAACATTCAGTACTTC.

The DNA of the CDR3 is TGTGCCAGCAGTTTGGGACAGGGTGGCACCTACGAGCAGTACTTC. Amino acid sequence: CASSLGQGGTYEQYF. V is TRBV27 and J is TRBJ2-7; 9 bases line up with TRBD1. The CDR3 is made up of 15 amino acids. Germline assignment: CDR1 MNHEY and CDR2 SMNVEV (reference sequence). V lost 3 bases, J lost 2 bases, and 5 bases stayed unmatched.

This rearrangement joins TRBV7-3 to TRBJ1-6, with 8 nucleotides matching TRBD1. The CDR3 has 14 residues. Looked up from germline, CDR1 is SGHTA and CDR2 is FQGTGA. J lost 10 bases, V lost 4 bases, and 6 bases had no gene match. The CDR3 DNA follows: TGTGCCAGCAGCTCGACAGGGGTTGGGTCACCCCTCCACTTT. This encodes CASSSTGVGSPLHF.

This clone was picked up one time. The chain combines TRBV12-5 with TRBJ2-7, with D possibly TRBD1 on 5 matching bases. V was clipped by 2 bases and J by 5 bases, with 7 bases between them. The CDR3 covers 12 residues. Germline V lookup: CDR1 LGHNT, CDR2 FRNRAP. The CDR3 loop reads CASGLNRNEQYF. In nucleotides, the CDR3 is TGTGCTAGTGGTTTGAACAGGAACGAGCAGTACTTC.

This clone showed up just once. The gene calls are TRBV6-5 and TRBJ2-7; D may be TRBD2 (5 bases). CDR1 MNHEY and CDR2 SVGAGI come from the germline V gene. The CDR3 extends over 13 amino acids. The V and J ends lost 2 bases and 7 bases respectively, with 12 bases between them. This CDR3 reads CASSYGPGWEQYF. The CDR3 coding sequence is TGTGCCAGCAGTTACGGCCCGGGGTGGGAGCAGTACTTC.

The chain combines TRBV19 with TRBJ2-6; 10 bases map to TRBD1. The CDR3 extends over 17 amino acids. With 1 base clipped from V and 0 bases from J, the junction kept 0 bases outside the gene matches. The germline CDR1 and CDR2 sequences are LNHDA and SQIVND (reference sequence). The CDR3 is CASSIGTGGSGANVLTF. In DNA, the CDR3 is TGTGCCAGTAGTATAGGGACAGGGGGCTCTGGGGCCAACGTCCTGACTTTC.

J is TRBJ2-1 and V is TRBV3-1 (or the pseudogene TRBV3-2); maybe TRBD1 (6 bases). The germline V gene encodes CDR1 LGHDT and CDR2 YNNKEL (reference sequence). This CDR3 region has 19 residues. V was shortened by 5 bases and J by 8 bases, with 31 bases between the two germline ends. The CDR3 region has the DNA TGTGCCAGCAGCGTCGACCTTAAGATTGGACAGCGAATGGACGATGAGCAGTTCTTC. It yields the protein CASSVDLKIGQRMDDEQFF.

The chain combines TRBV24-1 with TRBJ2-3; 9 bases are a match to TRBD2. Germline CDR1 is KGHDR and CDR2 is SFDVKD. V lost 4 bases and J lost 2; bases outside the gene matches: 6. This CDR3 contains 16 residues. The CDR3 nucleotides are TGTGCCACCAGTGACCGACTAGCGGCCAACACAGATACGCAGTATTTT. Protein: CATSDRLAANTDTQYF.

V and J are TRBV10-3 and TRBJ1-5; a weak D match, TRBD1 (6 bases). Deletions cut 4 bases from V and 2 bases from J, with 12 bases between. The V gene's germline CDR1 is ENHRY and CDR2 SYGVKD. The CDR3 spans 15 residues. The chain's CDR3 is CAISAQGGGNQPQHF. DNA of the CDR3: TGTGCCATCAGTGCACAGGGTGGAGGCAATCAGCCCCAGCATTTT.

V gene TRBV5-8 combines with J gene TRBJ2-7; TRBD1 might be the D (5 bases). Germline V lookup: CDR1 SGHTS, CDR2 YDEGEE. This CDR3 contains 15 residues. V was cut by 3 bases and J by 0 bases, with 13 bases left in between. Here the CDR3 reads CASSYPGRGSYEQYF. The CDR3 DNA is TGTGCCAGCAGCTACCCTGGAAGGGGCTCCTACGAGCAGTACTTC.